Following are 11 T cell receptor beta chains from one sample sequenced in a study of T cells in Graves' hyperthyroidism and ophthalmopathy. Amplification of TCR beta CDR3 regions used RNA as the template. TCR CDR3 regions were first amplified by RT-PCR with HTBI primers. MiXCR was run by TCRdb on the multiplex PCR reads, yielding one entry per CDR3 protein. The profile shows 450,000 to 700,000 distinct CDR3 sequences, just over 45% of them singletons. Source material: peripheral blood or thyroid tissue (not recorded which). All receptors come from an adult woman with Graves' disease, either hyperthyroidism or ophthalmopathy (not recorded which).

This clonotype was recorded many times. The chain has TRBV6-1 and TRBJ1-2; D is uncertain. The V end lost 7 bases, the J end lost 4 bases, and 13 bases lay between the germline ends. This CDR3 is 13 amino acids long. Per germline, CDR1 MNHNS and CDR2 SASEGT. Here the CDR3 reads CASKDPGIYGYTF. In nucleotides, the CDR3 is TGTGCCAGCAAGGACCCGGGGATCTATGGCTACACCTTC.

A note on this clonotype: A read error may account for a junction end that differs from germline. In nucleotides, the CDR3 is TGTGCCATCAGTGGAGGGGGCAACGTCCTGACTTTC. Translation: CAISGGGNVLTF. The chain has TRBV10-3 and TRBJ2-6, with a tentative D call TRBD1 (6 bases). This CDR3 spans 12 amino acids. CDR1 is ENHRY and CDR2 is SYGVKD in the germline V gene.

A few counts support this clonotype. This chain links TRBV7-9 with TRBJ1-4, with TRBD1 matching over 7 bases. CDR1 SEHNR and CDR2 FQNEAQ come from the germline V gene (reference sequence). CDR3 size: 15 residues. With V trimmed by 4 bases and J by 10 bases, 12 bases remained unmatched. This CDR3 reads CASSWDRDRIGKLFF. The DNA of the CDR3 is TGTGCCAGCAGCTGGGACCGGGACAGAATTGGAAAACTGTTTTTT.

This clonotype appeared many times. The gene calls are TRBV7-8 and TRBJ1-1; 7 bases fit TRBD1. CDR1 is SGHVS and CDR2 is FQNEAQ in the germline V gene. V lost 5 bases, J lost 4 bases, and 7 bases stayed unmatched. The CDR3 sequence is 14 residues long. The CDR3 region is CASSHPTGSTEAFF. As DNA, the CDR3 is TGTGCCAGCAGCCACCCGACAGGGTCCACTGAAGCTTTCTTT.

This clonotype has at least ten counts. The V and J genes are TRBV7-2 and TRBJ1-1; D call uncertain. The germline gives CDR1 SGHTA, CDR2 FQGNSA. V lost 5 bases, J lost 9 bases, and 13 bases lay in between. CDR3 length equals 12 residues. The CDR3 region is CASSLRSGKAFF. CDR3 in DNA: TGTGCCAGCAGCCTCCGATCCGGGAAAGCTTTCTTT.

There are many counts of this clonotype. The chain is built from TRBV20-1 and TRBJ1-2, with D uncertain. Germline assignment: CDR1 DFQATT and CDR2 SNEGSKA (reference sequence). The CDR3 is made up of 12 amino acids. V lost 3 bases to trimming and J lost 4 bases, with 9 bases between them. CDR3 residues: CSASRVTYGYTF. The DNA for the CDR3 is TGCAGTGCTAGTCGGGTAACCTATGGCTACACCTTC.

This clonotype was seen more than once but under ten times. CDR3 in DNA: TGTGCCAGCTCACCAGCTCACCCTAATGAAAAACTGTTTTTT. Amino acid sequence: CASSPAHPNEKLFF. The chain links TRBV18 to TRBJ1-4; D remains unclear. Germline CDR1 reads KGHSH; CDR2 reads LQKENI. The ends were cut back, 2 bases at V and 3 bases at J, with 7 bases in the middle. The CDR3 contains 14 residues.

This clonotype was seen more than once but under ten times. The V gene is TRBV7-2, the J gene TRBJ2-5, with D perhaps matching TRBD1 or TRBD2 (6 bases each). Germline lookup yields CDR1 SGHTA and CDR2 FQGNSA. This CDR3 contains 14 residues. V lost 7 bases to trimming and J lost 4 bases, with 16 bases between them. CDR3 nucleotides: TGTGCCAGCACCCAAATGGGGGGCCGAGAGACCCAGTACTTC. Translated: CASTQMGGRETQYF. Filled out from reference TRBV7-2 and TRBJ2-5, the complete variable domain reads GAGVSQSPSNKVTEKGKDVELRCDPISGHTALYWYRQSLGQGLEFLIYFQGNSAPDKSGLPSDRFSAERTGGSVSTLTIQRTQQEDSAVYLCASTQMGGRETQYFGPGTRLLVL.

This clonotype was detected only a few times. The chain couples TRBV10-2 to TRBJ1-6; perhaps TRBD1 as D (5 bases). Germline V CDR1 and CDR2: WSHSY, SAAADI. V dropped 6 bases and J dropped 6 bases, with 6 bases sitting between them. CDR3 size: 12 residues. CDR3 nucleotides: TGCGCCAGCAGGACAGTTAATTCACCCCTCCACTTT. Its protein is CASRTVNSPLHF.

This clonotype has ten or more counts. The genes are TRBV7-9 and TRBJ2-7; TRBD1 might be the D (6 bases). Trimming stripped 5 bases from V and 2 bases from J, with 22 bases between. Germline CDR1 and CDR2: SEHNR and FQNEAQ (reference sequence). This CDR3 is 17 amino acids long. In nucleotides, the CDR3 is TGTGCCAGCAGCGGACAGACCTCTGTGGATGGGGCCTACGAGCAGTACTTC. Translated, it gives CASSGQTSVDGAYEQYF.

In its sample, this clonotype was seen many times. The rearrangement uses TRBV20-1 and TRBJ1-1; D ambiguous. The germline CDR1 and CDR2 sequences are DFQATT and SNEGSKA (reference sequence). The CDR3 extends over 14 amino acids. Here the CDR3 reads CSAQPTGSHTEAFF. DNA of the CDR3: TGCAGCGCACAACCGACGGGGAGCCACACTGAAGCTTTCTTT.